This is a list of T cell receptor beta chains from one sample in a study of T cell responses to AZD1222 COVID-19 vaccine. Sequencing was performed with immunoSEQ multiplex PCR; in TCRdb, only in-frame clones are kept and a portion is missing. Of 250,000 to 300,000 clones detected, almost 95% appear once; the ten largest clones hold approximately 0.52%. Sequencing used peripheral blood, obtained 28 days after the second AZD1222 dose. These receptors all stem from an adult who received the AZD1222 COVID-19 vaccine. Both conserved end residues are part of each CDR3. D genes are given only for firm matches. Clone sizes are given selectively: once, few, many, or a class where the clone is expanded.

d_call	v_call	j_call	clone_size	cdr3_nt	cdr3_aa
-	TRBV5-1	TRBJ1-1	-	TGCGCCAGCAGCTTGTTTTCCAGGGGATCAATGAACACTGAAGCTTTCTTT	CASSLFSRGSMNTEAFF
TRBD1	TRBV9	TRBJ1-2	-	TGTGCCAGCAAGGGACAGGGCGATGGCTACACCTTC	CASKGQGDGYTF
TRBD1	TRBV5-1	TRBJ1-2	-	TGCGCCAGCAGCTATGGGACAGGCCCGAACGGCTACACCTTC	CASSYGTGPNGYTF
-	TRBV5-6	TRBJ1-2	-	TGTGCCAGCAGCTTAACCGGGCCCGCCCCCGGCTACACCTTC	CASSLTGPAPGYTF
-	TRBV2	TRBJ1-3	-	TGTGCCAGCGAGGAGAACAGAGGAAACACCATATATTTT	CASEENRGNTIYF
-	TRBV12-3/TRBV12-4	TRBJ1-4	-	TGTGCCAGCAGTTTGGGTAGTAATGAAAAACTGTTTTTT	CASSLGSNEKLFF
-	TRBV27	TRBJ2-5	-	TGTGCCAGCAGTCTCAACCTCGGGGAGACCCAGTACTTC	CASSLNLGETQYF
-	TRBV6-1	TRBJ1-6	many	TGTGCCAGCAGTGATGGAAGGGGTAGATCCTATAATTCACCCCTCCACTTT	CASSDGRGRSYNSPLHF
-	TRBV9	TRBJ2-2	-	TGTGCCAGCAGTGCGACTTACAGCTACACCGGGGAGCTGTTTTTT	CASSATYSYTGELFF
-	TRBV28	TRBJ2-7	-	TGTGCCAGCAGGTTGGGTACGCCCTCCTACGAGCAGTACTTC	CASRLGTPSYEQYF
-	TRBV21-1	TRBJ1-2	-	TGTGCCAGCAGCCGTAACAAAGGTTCGGAGCAGCCCCACTATAATGGCTACACCTTC	CASSRNKGSEQPHYNGYTF
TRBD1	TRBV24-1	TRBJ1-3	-	TGTGCCACCGGACAGGATCGCTCTGGAAACACCATATATTTT	CATGQDRSGNTIYF
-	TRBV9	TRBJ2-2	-	TGTGCCAGCAGCGACCGGGACCCACGCTGGACAGACCCCGGGGAGCTGTTTTTT	CASSDRDPRWTDPGELFF
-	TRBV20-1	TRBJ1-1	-	TGCAGTGCTATAATCGCAGGAGCTAAATTT	CSAIIAGAKF
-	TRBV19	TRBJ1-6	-	TGTGCCAGTAGTGAAGTGGGGTACTCACCCCTCCACTTT	CASSEVGYSPLHF
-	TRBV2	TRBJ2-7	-	TGTGCCAGCAGTGAAGGGATAGGACAGCCGCAGTACTTC	CASSEGIGQPQYF
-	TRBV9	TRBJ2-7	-	TGTGCCAGCAGCGATCAGGGGCCCTCGAGCTCCTACGAGCAGTACTTC	CASSDQGPSSSYEQYF
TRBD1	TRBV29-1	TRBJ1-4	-	TGCAGCGTTCAGGGGGCGGACGAAAAACTGTTTTTT	CSVQGADEKLFF
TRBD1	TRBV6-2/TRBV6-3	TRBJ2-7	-	TGTGCCAGCAGTTATTTGACAGGGCTTTACGAGCAGTACTTC	CASSYLTGLYEQYF
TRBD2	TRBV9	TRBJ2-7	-	TGTGCCAGCAGCTCCAGTAGCGGGAGGGGATCCTACGAGCAGTACTTC	CASSSSSGRGSYEQYF
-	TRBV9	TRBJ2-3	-	TGTGCCAGCAGCGTAGTGGTGGGCGGCACAGATACGCAGTATTTT	CASSVVVGGTDTQYF
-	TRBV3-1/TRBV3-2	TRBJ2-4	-	TGTGCCAGCAGCTCTACCGGGACCGACATAGCCAAAAACATTCAGTACTTC	CASSSTGTDIAKNIQYF
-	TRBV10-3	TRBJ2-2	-	TGTGCCATCAGTGAGTCCGGGGCCACCGGGGAGCTGTTTTTT	CAISESGATGELFF
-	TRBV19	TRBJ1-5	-	TGTGCCAGTAGTATACCGCAAGGACGGGTCTCTCAGCCCCAGCATTTT	CASSIPQGRVSQPQHF
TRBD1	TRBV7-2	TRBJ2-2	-	TGTGCCAGCAGCCCCCGGGGACAGAGTAGGCTGTTTTTT	CASSPRGQSRLFF
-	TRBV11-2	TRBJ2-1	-	TGTGCCAGCAGCTTAATGGGGAATGAGCAGTTCTTC	CASSLMGNEQFF
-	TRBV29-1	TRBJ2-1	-	TGCAGCGTTGCGGGGAACAATGAGCAGTTCTTC	CSVAGNNEQFF
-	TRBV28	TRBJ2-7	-	TGTGCCAGCAGTTTAGGTTCTTACTACGAGCAGTACTTC	CASSLGSYYEQYF
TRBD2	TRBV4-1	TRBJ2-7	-	TGCGCCAGCAGCCAAGATGGGGGGACTAGCGGAGCCCGGCAGTACTTC	CASSQDGGTSGARQYF
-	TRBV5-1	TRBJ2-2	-	TGCGCCAGCAGCTTGGACAGGGTAGGCGCCGGGGAGCTGTTTTTT	CASSLDRVGAGELFF
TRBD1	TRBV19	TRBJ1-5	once	TGTGCCAGTAGTATAGGGGGACAGGGGATCGGTCAGCCCCAGCATTTT	CASSIGGQGIGQPQHF
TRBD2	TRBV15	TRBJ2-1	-	TGTGCCACCAGCACCGGGACTAGCATGGGTAATGAGCAGTTCTTC	CATSTGTSMGNEQFF
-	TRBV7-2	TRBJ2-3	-	TGTGCCAGCAGCTTAGTCGGGGCCGTCGCTGATACGCAGTATTTT	CASSLVGAVADTQYF
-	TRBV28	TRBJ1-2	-	TGTGCCAGCAGCCTTGCCAGGGGAAACTATGGCTACACCTTC	CASSLARGNYGYTF
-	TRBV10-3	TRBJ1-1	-	TGTGCCATCAGTGAACGGAAGAACACTGAAGCTTTCTTT	CAISERKNTEAFF
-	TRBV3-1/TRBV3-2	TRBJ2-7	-	TGTGCCAGTGGGGGCGGTACCAACTCCTACGAGCAGTACTTC	CASGGGTNSYEQYF
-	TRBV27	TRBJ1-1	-	TGTGCCAGCAGTTCACGTCCGTGGACTGAAGCTTTCTTT	CASSSRPWTEAFF
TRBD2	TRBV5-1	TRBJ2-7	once	TGCGCCAGCAGGGCTAGCGGGGCCTACGAGCAGTACTTC	CASRASGAYEQYF
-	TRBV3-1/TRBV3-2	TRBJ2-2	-	TGTGCCAGCAGCCCACGGGATGCCGGGGAGCTGTTTTTT	CASSPRDAGELFF
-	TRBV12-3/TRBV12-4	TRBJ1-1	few	TGTGCCAGCACCCCACGCGGGGGAACTGAAGCTTTCTTT	CASTPRGGTEAFF
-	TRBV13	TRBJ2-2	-	TGTGCCAGCGGTTGGGGTAGGTCCGGGGAGCTGTTTTTT	CASGWGRSGELFF
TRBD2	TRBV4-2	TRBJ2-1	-	TGTGCCAGCAGCCAAGGCGGAGCGGGAGGGGGCCAGTTCTTC	CASSQGGAGGGQFF
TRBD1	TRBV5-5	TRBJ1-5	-	TGTGCCAGCAGCGGGACAGGGGGCGGTCAGCCCCAGCATTTT	CASSGTGGGQPQHF
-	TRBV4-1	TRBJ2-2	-	TGCGCCAGCAGTCCCCCTTGGGCCGGGGAGCTGTTTTTT	CASSPPWAGELFF
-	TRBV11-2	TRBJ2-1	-	TGTGCCAGCAGCAATGCACAGGGTTTGGAGCAGTTCTTC	CASSNAQGLEQFF
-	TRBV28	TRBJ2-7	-	TGTGCCAGCAGGTCCTTGGCAAAGGGATACGAGCAGTACTTC	CASRSLAKGYEQYF
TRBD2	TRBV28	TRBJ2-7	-	TGTGCCAGCAGTACTAGCGGGGGGGCCCTGGAGCAGTACTTC	CASSTSGGALEQYF
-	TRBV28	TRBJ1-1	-	TGTGCCAGCAGTTGGGGTGCGAACACTGAAGCTTTCTTT	CASSWGANTEAFF
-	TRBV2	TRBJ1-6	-	TGTGCCAGCAGTGAAGGACAGACCCGTTTATCACCCCTCCACTTT	CASSEGQTRLSPLHF
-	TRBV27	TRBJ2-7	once	TGTGCCAGCAGTCGGGCGGGAACCCCTAAGGGGGTCGAGCAGTACTTC	CASSRAGTPKGVEQYF
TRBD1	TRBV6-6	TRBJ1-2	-	TGTGCCAGCAGTCGGCCGGGACAGGGGGAAGGTGGCTACACCTTC	CASSRPGQGEGGYTF
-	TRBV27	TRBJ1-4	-	TGTGCCAGCAGTTTGGGAGGGGTAAGGAATGAAAAACTGTTTTTT	CASSLGGVRNEKLFF